This T cell receptor (beta chain) came from a study of patients and donors after allogeneic stem cell transplantation (dated by TCRdb to 2019 to 2021). Library preparation employed RT-PCR. Sequencing relied on a NextSeq 550. TCRdb reprocessed the public reads (quality trimming at Q25 with fastp, clone calling with MiXCR) and kept in-frame beta chains. All rows with the same CDR3 protein become a single entry with the most common DNA and genes. Recorded for this sample are more than 850,000 distinct CDR3 sequences; roughly 18% of them occurred a single time. Around 6% of the sample is held by the ten biggest clonotypes. A distance of 8 bases separates the germline ends of V and J, which lose 3 bases and 3 bases respectively. The CDR3 sequence holds 12 residues, the cysteine and phenylalanine included. Of the read, only the CDR3 DNA is kept; its 36 bases are in frame from base 1. The CDR1 and CDR2 encoded by the germline V gene (reference sequence) are DFQATT and SNEGSKA.

Turning to this clonotype: What this receptor recognizes is not known. The sample holds no much larger clone one base away, and base qualities are not on file.

Sequencing input: blood, either unsorted or a sorted T cell fraction (not recorded which). The V and J segments used are TRBV20-1 and TRBJ2-5, with a weak D call of TRBD1 (6 bases match). This clonotype was sampled from a human donor who was either an allogeneic HSCT recipient or a stem cell or donor lymphocyte infusion donor (not recorded which). It is not recorded whose cells these are; they may come from a transplant donor. The CDR3 region reads CSASRTEETQYF. The DNA sequence reads TGCAGTGCTAGCCGGACAGAAGAGACCCAGTACTTC.